A single sample gave rise to the 2 T cell receptor beta chains below, sequenced in a study of blood T cell repertoires in COVID-19. Repertoires were generated with immunoSEQ multiplex PCR, while TCRdb's copy carries only in-frame clones and drops some. This table holds 150,000 or so clones, approximately 90% found once. Sequencing was done on a sample of peripheral blood. Receptors were obtained from a woman aged 40-49 years with acute or convalescent COVID-19.

V usage is TRBV29-1 and J usage is TRBJ1-2; the match to TRBD1 covers 7 bases. CDR3 length equals 11 residues. Germline assignment: CDR1 SQVTM and CDR2 ANQGSEA. The ends lost 8 bases at V and 14 bases at J; junction bases unmatched: 14. The CDR3 protein is CSLPVGGSMTF. The CDR3 DNA reads TGCAGCCTCCCCGTAGGGGGCAGTATGACCTTC.

This chain uses TRBV25-1 with TRBJ1-6; no clear D. V gave up 3 bases and J gave up 6 bases, with 12 bases separating them. Germline V CDR1 and CDR2: MGHDK, SYGVNS. CDR3 size: 15 residues. Here the CDR3 reads CASSDQTRVNSPLHF. DNA of the CDR3: TGTGCCAGCAGTGACCAAACACGGGTTAATTCACCCCTCCACTTT. The variable domain in full, with the rest retrieved from reference TRBV25-1 and TRBJ1-6, is EADIYQTPRYLVIGTGKKITLECSQTMGHDKMYWYQQDPGMELHLIHYSYGVNSTEKGDLSSESTVSRIRTEHFPLTLESARPSHTSQYLCASSDQTRVNSPLHFGNGTRLTVT.